What follows are 11 T cell receptor beta chains derived from one specimen sequenced in a study of cytomegalovirus exposure and HLA in healthy donors. The PCR employed 60 Vbeta primers together with 13 Jbeta primers. Profiling relied on immunoSEQ multiplex PCR, and the TCRdb table lists in-frame clones only, not all of them. The sample includes some 130,000 clones, approximately 61% of them seen just once. The sequencing sample was made of PBMCs. These receptors were taken from a human donor in good health.

This clone has just one count. The V gene is TRBV28, the J gene TRBJ2-1, with 8 bases aligning to TRBD1. J gave up 6 bases and V 10 bases, and 2 bases lay outside the gene matches. The CDR3 is made up of 11 amino acids. The germline V gene encodes CDR1 MDHEN and CDR2 SYDVKM. DNA for the CDR3: TGTGCCACAACAGGGGGCAATGAGCAGTTCTTC. This codes for CATTGGNEQFF.

This chain uses TRBV13 with TRBJ1-2; D not certain. Germline V gene lookup returns CDR1 PRHDT and CDR2 FYEKMQ (reference sequence). The length of the CDR3 is 17 residues. V lost 5 bases to trimming and J lost 0 bases, with 19 bases between them. This chain's CDR3 is CASSPPGGGHPNYGYTF. CDR3 nucleotides: TGTGCCAGCAGCCCCCCGGGCGGAGGTCATCCTAACTATGGCTACACCTTC.

This clone was counted once. The CDR3 region has the DNA TGTGCCAGTAGTATTCCAGGGGGCTCTGGAAACACCATATATTTT. The encoded protein is CASSIPGGSGNTIYF. V usage is TRBV19 and J usage is TRBJ1-3, with TRBD1 identical over 7 bases. V shed 3 bases and J 0 bases; nucleotides not matched to a gene: 2. Germline V gives CDR1 LNHDA, CDR2 SQIVND (reference sequence). The CDR3 covers 15 residues.

The chain employs TRBV7-8 and TRBJ2-7; 9 bases agree with TRBD1. Losses at the gene ends were 5 bases for V and 9 bases for J; bases not matched to a gene: 8. This CDR3 spans 13 amino acids. Germline V gene sequence: CDR1 SGHVS, CDR2 FQNEAQ. CDR3 DNA: TGTGCCAGCAGCCCGGACAGGGGAAGAATGCAGTACTTC. As protein: CASSPDRGRMQYF.

This clone showed up just a few times. This chain uses TRBV6-1 with TRBJ1-1; no clear D. Trimming shortened V by 5 bases and J by 3 bases, and 13 bases separated the two germline ends. Germline CDR1 reads MNHNS; CDR2 reads SASEGT. The CDR3 loop spans 14 amino acids. Here the CDR3 DNA reads TGTGCCAGCAGTTCCAGCAGGTGGGACACTGAAGCTTTCTTT. This gives the protein CASSSSRWDTEAFF.

Written as DNA, the CDR3 is TGTGCCAGCGGGACAGGGGGCTCTGGAAACACCATATATTTT. This translates into CASGTGGSGNTIYF. V usage is TRBV6-5 and J usage is TRBJ1-3, with 11 bases matching TRBD1. CDR3 size: 14 residues. Trimming cost V 8 bases and J 0 bases; bases outside gene matches: 0. Germline CDR1 is MNHEY and CDR2 is SVGAGI.

This chain connects TRBV28 to TRBJ2-7; 8 bases are shared with TRBD2. Germline-derived CDR1 and CDR2 are MDHEN and SYDVKM. The J segment lost 3 bases and the V segment lost 6 bases, leaving 7 bases of the junction unmatched. The length of the CDR3 is 14 residues. CDR3: CASSRRGASYEQYF. As DNA, the CDR3 is TGTGCCAGCAGCCGGCGGGGGGCTAGCTACGAGCAGTACTTC.

The chain joins TRBV7-9 to TRBJ2-7, with 10 bases fitting TRBD2. This CDR3 has 16 amino acids. Germline CDR1 is SEHNR and CDR2 is FQNEAQ (reference sequence). V was pared by 4 bases and J by 1 base, with 7 bases of the junction left unmatched. The DNA for the CDR3 is TGTGCCAGCAGCTCGAGGGCTAGCGGGAGATCCTACGAGCAGTACTTC. Its translation: CASSSRASGRSYEQYF.

This chain links TRBV5-1 with TRBJ1-1; D is unresolved. The length of the CDR3 is 16 residues. Per germline, CDR1 SGHRS and CDR2 YFSETQ. Deletions cut 0 bases from V and 2 bases from J, with 14 bases between. The CDR3 nucleotides are TGCGCCAGCAGCTTGGACGCGGGCAGACCCAACACTGAAGCTTTCTTT. Translating it yields CASSLDAGRPNTEAFF.

This clone was counted only a few times. The chain has TRBV2 and TRBJ2-3, with TRBD2 matching over 10 bases. V lost 8 bases, J lost 2 bases, and 10 bases stayed unmatched. CDR1 SNHLY and CDR2 FYNNEI come from the germline V gene. This CDR3 is built from 16 residues. DNA of the CDR3: TGTGCCAGCCGGGAGAGTAGCGGGAGGAACACAGATACGCAGTATTTT. Its translation: CASRESSGRNTDTQYF.

The chain couples TRBV11-2 to TRBJ2-7; 9 positions match TRBD1. This CDR3 spans 16 amino acids. Germline V lookup: CDR1 SGHAT, CDR2 FQNNGV. The trim removed 5 bases at V and 0 bases at J, leaving 8 bases unmatched. The DNA of the CDR3 is TGTGCCAGCAGCCAGTACAGGGGGCGAAACTCCTACGAGCAGTACTTC. It specifies CASSQYRGRNSYEQYF. Looking up the rest from reference TRBV11-2 and TRBJ2-7 gives the full variable domain: EAGVAQSPRYKIIEKRQSVAFWCNPISGHATLYWYQQILGQGPKLLIQFQNNGVVDDSQLPKDRFSAERLKGVDSTLKIQPAKLEDSAVYLCASSQYRGRNSYEQYFGPGTRLTVT.